Presented here are 27 T cell receptor beta chains from one specimen sequenced in a study of PD-L1 blockade in urothelial cancer (dated by TCRdb to about 2017). Library preparation was by the immunoSEQ multiplex PCR assay. The table was pulled from immuneACCESS by TCRdb, which kept in-frame rearrangements only. Such tables lose some clones; where checked, under half of the loss comes from unresolved V genes, and the rest has no known cause. Recorded for this sample are about 130,000 clones; 70% to 85% of them occurred a single time. Roughly 2.9% of the sample goes to the ten largest clones. The sample's time point label, in plain terms: pretreatment peripheral blood. The sample was PBMCs, taken around atezolizumab (anti-PD-L1) treatment. These TCRs come from a man in his forties or fifties with urothelial cancer.

This chain uses TRBV4-2 with TRBJ2-7; TRBD2 is a possible D gene (6 bases). This CDR3 is built from 13 residues. The V end lost 3 bases, the J end lost 4 bases, and 10 bases lay between the germline ends. CDR1 and CDR2 from the germline V gene are LGHNA and YNFKEQ. The CDR3 reads CASSQRAGYEQYF. CDR3 bases: TGTGCCAGCAGCCAGAGGGCGGGATACGAGCAGTACTTC.

This clone was seen a handful of times. The J gene is TRBJ1-2, the V gene TRBV6-1; D perhaps matches TRBD1 (5 bases). V lost 4 bases to trimming and J lost 4 bases, with 7 bases between them. Germline V CDR1 and CDR2: MNHNS, SASEGT. The CDR3 is made up of 12 amino acids. CDR3 nucleotides: TGTGCCAGCAGTGCCGACAGCTATGGCTACACCTTC. This translates into CASSADSYGYTF.

This chain joins TRBV19 and TRBJ1-5; no clear D gene. This CDR3 contains 16 residues. Germline V gives CDR1 LNHDA, CDR2 SQIVND (reference sequence). V lost 2 bases and J 0 bases, leaving 11 bases between the germline ends. The DNA of the CDR3 is TGTGCCAGTAGTATAATGGCAATGTATAGCAATCAGCCCCAGCATTTT. It translates to CASSIMAMYSNQPQHF.

This clone was observed once. This chain uses TRBV12-5 with TRBJ2-1, with D maybe TRBD1 (6 bases). The CDR3 is 14 residues long. V lost 6 bases, J lost 5 bases, and 14 bases lay in between. The V gene's germline CDR1 is LGHNT and CDR2 FRNRAP. The CDR3 sequence: CASGPGTPNNEQFF. In DNA, the CDR3 is TGTGCTAGTGGCCCCGGGACACCCAACAATGAGCAGTTCTTC.

The chain joins TRBV7-3 to TRBJ2-1; 14 bases are a match to TRBD2. Trimming cost V 1 base and J 9 bases; bases outside gene matches: 11. Germline V gene lookup returns CDR1 SGHTA and CDR2 FQGTGA. This CDR3 comprises 18 residues. The CDR3 nucleotides read TGTGCCAGCAGCTTAATCAGTCCGGGACTAGCGGGAGAAAGTGAGCAGTTCTTC. This translates into CASSLISPGLAGESEQFF.

V is TRBV18 and J is TRBJ2-2; weak D call: TRBD1 (6 bases). V lost 2 bases and J 4 bases, leaving 14 bases between the germline ends. This CDR3 has 16 residues. Germline V gene sequence: CDR1 KGHSH, CDR2 LQKENI. Here the CDR3 DNA reads TGTGCCAGCTCACCATTTTTGACAGGACGCACCGGGGAGCTGTTTTTT. This sequence encodes CASSPFLTGRTGELFF.

The gene calls are TRBV6-6 and TRBJ1-3; tentative D call: TRBD1 (6 bases). Trimming stripped 2 bases from V and 0 bases from J, with 11 bases between. CDR1 MNHNY and CDR2 SVGAGI come from the germline V gene (reference sequence). The CDR3 contains 16 residues. The CDR3: CASSYPDRSSGNTIYF. The CDR3 bases are TGTGCCAGCAGTTACCCAGACAGGAGCTCTGGAAACACCATATATTTT.

This clone has a single count. The chain carries TRBV7-2 and TRBJ2-1; maybe TRBD1 (5 bases). With 2 bases removed from V and 0 bases from J, the gap between germline ends came to 11 bases. Germline values: CDR1 SGHTA, CDR2 FQGNSA. The CDR3 runs to 16 residues. The CDR3 here is CASSLRGARSYNEQFF. CDR3 sequence (DNA): TGTGCCAGCAGCTTACGTGGGGCCCGCTCCTACAATGAGCAGTTCTTC.

This clone was counted once. This rearrangement joins TRBV28 to TRBJ2-1, with a weak D call TRBD2 (6 bases). V was shortened by 3 bases and J by 6 bases, with 15 bases between the two germline ends. Germline CDR1 MDHEN, CDR2 SYDVKM. This CDR3 contains 15 residues. CDR3 residues: CASSFGGAQGNEQFF. The CDR3 nucleotides are TGTGCCAGCAGTTTTGGAGGGGCGCAGGGCAATGAGCAGTTCTTC.

This chain joins TRBV4-1 and TRBJ2-7; TRBD1 agrees at 10 bases. Trimming took 0 bases from V and 4 from J; bases not matched to a gene: 3. Germline loops: CDR1 MGHRA, CDR2 YSYEKL. There are 15 residues in the CDR3. The CDR3: CASSQEGQGFYEQYF. CDR3 in DNA: TGCGCCAGCAGCCAAGAGGGACAGGGGTTTTACGAGCAGTACTTC.

This clone was seen a handful of times. This sequence joins TRBV4-1 and TRBJ2-3; 13 bases line up with TRBD2. Unmatched junction bases numbered 10, after V lost 1 base and J lost 0 bases. Germline assignment: CDR1 MGHRA and CDR2 YSYEKL. This CDR3 comprises 20 residues. The CDR3 reads CASSQGPLAGGPYSTDTQYF. The CDR3, as DNA: TGCGCCAGCAGCCAAGGGCCACTAGCGGGAGGGCCGTATAGCACAGATACGCAGTATTTT.

This clone was counted a single time. The gene calls are TRBV19 and TRBJ1-2; TRBD1 aligns across 7 bases. The CDR3 totals 17 residues. Looked up from germline, CDR1 is LNHDA and CDR2 is SQIVND (reference sequence). The V and J ends lost 4 bases and 2 bases, in that order; junction bases with no gene match: 13. CDR3 coding DNA: TGTGCCAGTAGTAACCGCCCGGGGACAGACTCCAACTATGGCTACACCTTC. Encoded protein: CASSNRPGTDSNYGYTF. Based on the CDR3 plus reference TRBV19 and TRBJ1-2, the full variable domain is DGGITQSPKYLFRKEGQNVTLSCEQNLNHDAMYWYRQDPGQGLRLIYYSQIVNDFQKGDIAEGYSVSREKKESFPLTVTSAQKNPTAFYLCASSNRPGTDSNYGYTFGSGTRLTVV.

The V gene is TRBV5-1, the J gene TRBJ2-7, with 9 bases aligning to TRBD1. This CDR3 region has 16 residues. V gave up 4 bases and J gave up 2 bases; unmatched junction bases: 10. Germline CDR1 and CDR2: SGHRS and YFSETQ. CDR3 sequence: CASSRGGQGSPYEQYF. The CDR3 DNA reads as TGCGCCAGCAGCCGGGGAGGACAGGGGAGTCCCTACGAGCAGTACTTC.

The chain couples TRBV27 to TRBJ2-7; 9 nucleotides line up with TRBD1. The CDR3 is 14 residues long. Germline CDR1 reads MNHEY; CDR2 reads SMNVEV (reference sequence). V was clipped by 6 bases and J by 1 base; unmatched bases: 4. CDR3 DNA: TGTGCCAGCAGAACCGGGACAGGGTCCTACGAGCAGTACTTC. Residues: CASRTGTGSYEQYF.

The chain has TRBV7-9 and TRBJ1-1; D possibly corresponds to TRBD1 (5 bases). V lost 0 bases, J lost 3 bases, and 20 bases lay in between. Germline CDR1 is SEHNR and CDR2 is FQNEAQ (reference sequence). The CDR3 extends over 18 amino acids. The CDR3: CASSLAQGQAGGYTEAFF. CDR3 DNA sequence: TGTGCCAGCAGCTTAGCTCAAGGCCAGGCCGGGGGGTACACTGAAGCTTTCTTT.

This chain links TRBV6-4 with TRBJ2-7; TRBD1 matches at 10 bases. Per the germline V gene, CDR1 is MRHNA and CDR2 is SNTAGT. V gave up 2 bases and J gave up 5 bases; unmatched junction bases: 6. There are 15 residues in the CDR3. The CDR3 sequence is CASSDPGQGTHEQYF. CDR3 sequence (DNA): TGTGCCAGCAGTGACCCGGGACAGGGGACCCACGAGCAGTACTTC.

Only a few counts were recorded for this clone. This chain connects TRBV7-2 to TRBJ2-7; no clear D gene. Trimming cost V 1 base and J 3 bases, with 7 bases left between them. This CDR3 has 13 residues. The V gene's germline CDR1 is SGHTA and CDR2 FQGNSA. Here the CDR3 reads CASSLGPGYEQYF. The CDR3 region has the DNA TGTGCCAGCAGCTTAGGTCCAGGCTACGAGCAGTACTTC.

This chain joins TRBV10-3 and TRBJ1-5; TRBD1 might be the D (5 bases). In germline, CDR1 is ENHRY, CDR2 SYGVKD. With 0 bases removed from V and 7 bases from J, the gap between germline ends came to 13 bases. This CDR3 contains 15 residues. CDR3 loop: CAISESGRERQPQHF. The DNA of the CDR3 is TGTGCCATCAGTGAGTCAGGCAGGGAACGGCAGCCCCAGCATTTT.

The chain employs TRBV19 and TRBJ2-5; TRBD2 aligns across 9 bases. The CDR3 contains 15 residues. Trimming removed 10 bases from V and 2 bases from J; junction bases left unmatched: 11. CDR1 is LNHDA, CDR2 SQIVND, per germline (reference sequence). The CDR3 nucleotides read TGTGCCACAAGGGAGTATAGCGGGAGACAAGAGACCCAGTACTTC. Amino acid sequence: CATREYSGRQETQYF.

This rearrangement joins TRBV5-1 to TRBJ2-7; maybe TRBD1 (6 bases). In germline, CDR1 is SGHRS, CDR2 YFSETQ. V lost 4 bases and J 2 bases, leaving 16 bases between the germline ends. CDR3 length: 15 amino acids. This CDR3 reads CASSHATGEAYEQYF. CDR3 coding DNA: TGCGCCAGCAGCCATGCGACAGGAGAGGCCTACGAGCAGTACTTC.

The chain combines TRBV19 with TRBJ1-1; 8 nucleotides align to TRBD1. Germline V gene lookup returns CDR1 LNHDA and CDR2 SQIVND (reference sequence). This CDR3 spans 15 amino acids. Losses at the gene ends were 9 bases for V and 3 bases for J; bases not matched to a gene: 12. The CDR3 region is CASRKGQGRYTEAFF. The DNA of the CDR3 is TGTGCCAGCAGAAAAGGACAGGGTCGGTACACTGAAGCTTTCTTT.

The genes are TRBV28 and TRBJ2-7; D remains unclear. The CDR3 spans 12 residues. Trimming removed 7 bases at V and 0 bases at J, with 7 bases between. Germline values: CDR1 MDHEN, CDR2 SYDVKM. CDR3 region: CASKLASYEQYF. The CDR3 DNA reads as TGTGCCAGCAAGTTAGCCTCCTACGAGCAGTACTTC.

The chain recombines TRBV27 with TRBJ2-1; D gene ambiguous. Germline V gene data show CDR1 as MNHEY and CDR2 as SMNVEV (reference sequence). Trimming took off 6 bases at V and 8 bases at J, with 17 bases between the two ends. This CDR3 region has 14 residues. CDR3 residues: CASRSLPRGHEQFF. In DNA form, the CDR3 reads TGTGCCAGCAGGTCTCTCCCTAGAGGTCATGAGCAGTTCTTC.

The chain couples TRBV25-1 to TRBJ2-4; D is unresolved. The V end lost 5 bases, the J end lost 5 bases, and 4 bases lay between the germline ends. CDR1 is MGHDK, CDR2 SYGVNS, per germline. The length of the CDR3 is 11 residues. The CDR3: CASSSENIQYF. The CDR3 bases are TGTGCCAGCAGTAGCGAAAACATTCAGTACTTC.

The chain combines TRBV5-6 with TRBJ2-7; 10 bases are a match to TRBD2. The CDR3 consists of 16 residues. Germline V gene sequence: CDR1 SGHDT, CDR2 YYEEEE. Germline trimming cut 4 bases from V and 5 bases from J; bases unmatched to any gene: 12. DNA of the CDR3: TGTGCCAGCAGCCGGGGCACGGCTAGCGGGAGAAACGAGCAGTACTTC. It translates to CASSRGTASGRNEQYF.

The chain has TRBV15 and TRBJ1-2, with D possibly TRBD1 on 6 matching bases. Trimming pared 3 bases from V and 8 bases from J, leaving 13 bases between. The CDR3 extends over 13 amino acids. Germline V CDR1 and CDR2: LNHNV, YYDKDF (reference sequence). This CDR3 is CATSRAGEGGYTF. CDR3 nucleotides: TGTGCCACCAGCAGGGCAGGGGAAGGGGGCTACACCTTC.

The chain uses TRBV30 and TRBJ1-2; a possible D gene is TRBD1 (6 bases). CDR1 is GTSNPN and CDR2 is SVGIG in the germline V gene (reference sequence). Trimming left V 6 bases short and J 4 bases short, with 15 bases between. This CDR3 has 13 amino acids. This CDR3 is CACEQGGFYGYTF. The DNA of the CDR3 is TGTGCCTGTGAACAGGGCGGATTCTATGGCTACACCTTC.